This is a list of T cell receptor beta chains from one sample in a study of cytotoxic CD8 clonotypes in ibrutinib-treated CLL. Libraries were prepared by immunoSEQ multiplex PCR; TCRdb keeps only in-frame clonotypes and omits some of them. The sample has about 330,000 clones; roughly 70% are singletons. Sample: PBMCs, taken after 36 months of ibrutinib treatment. The receptors were sampled from a human donor with chronic lymphocytic leukemia. CDR3s include the opening cysteine and the closing phenylalanine or tryptophan. Fields, in order: D gene, V gene, J gene, clone size, CDR3 DNA, CDR3 protein. D genes are given only for firm matches. Some rows mark clone size as missing; the rest say once, few, many or name a class of expanded clone.

-,TRBV7-2,TRBJ1-1,-,TGTGCCAGCAGCTTTACGGGGGCTTTCACTGAAGCTTTCTTT,CASSFTGAFTEAFF
-,TRBV10-2,TRBJ2-6,few,TGCGCCAGCAGGGAGGACCGTGGGGCTGGGGCCAACGTCCTGACTTTC,CASREDRGAGANVLTF
-,TRBV5-4,TRBJ2-7,-,TGTGCCAGCAGGCGGAGGGGGCGCGACAGAGAAAGCTACGAGCAGTACTTC,CASRRRGRDRESYEQYF
-,TRBV4-1,TRBJ1-2,few,TGCGCCAGCAGCCAAGGTCCGGCTAACTATGGCTACACCTTC,CASSQGPANYGYTF
-,TRBV7-8,TRBJ2-7,-,TGTGCCAGCAGCTTAAGGTCGGGCTACGAGCAGTACTTC,CASSLRSGYEQYF
TRBD2,TRBV28,TRBJ2-7,-,TGTGCCAGCAACCCACTAGCGGGCGGGAGGACCTACGAGCAGTACTTC,CASNPLAGGRTYEQYF
-,TRBV5-6,TRBJ2-2,few,TGTGCCAGCAGCGGGAATCTGGGGAACACCGGGGAGCTGTTTTTT,CASSGNLGNTGELFF
-,TRBV27,TRBJ2-1,-,TGTGCCAGCAGTCCCATGACAGGCCCCTACAATGAGCAGTTCTTC,CASSPMTGPYNEQFF
-,TRBV15,TRBJ1-3,-,TGTGCCACCAGCAGAGATCGGGGATTAGGAAACACCATATATTTT,CATSRDRGLGNTIYF
-,TRBV6-5,TRBJ1-2,-,TGTGCCAGCAGTTACCGGGACGGATTCTATGGCTACACCTTC,CASSYRDGFYGYTF
TRBD2,TRBV4-1,TRBJ2-3,-,TGCGCCAGCAGCCAAACCCCGACTAGCCGGGATACGCAGTATTTT,CASSQTPTSRDTQYF
-,TRBV11-2,TRBJ2-1,-,TGTGCCAGCAGCTTAGTTTATTACAATGAGCAGTTCTTC,CASSLVYYNEQFF
-,TRBV21-1,TRBJ2-2,-,TGTGCCAGCACCACGAGGGGGGCCGGGGAGCTGTTTTTT,CASTTRGAGELFF
TRBD2,TRBV5-1,TRBJ2-3,-,TGCGCCAGCAGCTCGACTAGCGGGGGGATCACAGATACGCAGTATTTT,CASSSTSGGITDTQYF
TRBD1,TRBV25-1,TRBJ1-4,-,TGTGCCAGCAGCCTGGGAGGACAGGGCGAAAAACTGTTTTTT,CASSLGGQGEKLFF
-,TRBV6-6,TRBJ2-1,-,TGTGCCAGCAGTAACTTCGCCCCGAGCTCCTACAATGAGCAGTTCTTC,CASSNFAPSSYNEQFF
-,TRBV9,TRBJ2-2,-,TGTGCCAGCAGCGTAGGAGTAGCCCCGGACAGACCCAACACCGGGGAGCTGTTTTTT,CASSVGVAPDRPNTGELFF
-,TRBV4-1,TRBJ1-1,-,TGCGCCAGCAGCCAAGATCTAGACCTGCCGACCACTGAAGCTTTCTTT,CASSQDLDLPTTEAFF
-,TRBV18,TRBJ1-1,-,TGTGCCAGCTCACCAAACCCAGGTTCAGAAGCTTTCTTT,CASSPNPGSEAFF
-,TRBV5-6,TRBJ1-2,-,TGTGCCAGCAGCCTTCCAGGGTGGGACTATGGCTACACCTTC,CASSLPGWDYGYTF
-,TRBV4-3,TRBJ1-1,-,TGCGCCAGCAGCCGACTATCGGGGCCGAACACTGAAGCTTTCTTT,CASSRLSGPNTEAFF
-,TRBV6-5,TRBJ1-2,few,TGTGCCAGCAGCGAGGGTGTGGGCTATGGCTACACCTTC,CASSEGVGYGYTF
-,TRBV5-4,TRBJ1-1,-,TGTGCCAGCAGCCCCTTCGGGGGGAGCCTCAATACTGAAGCTTTCTTT,CASSPFGGSLNTEAFF
TRBD1,TRBV5-1,TRBJ1-1,-,TGCGCCAGCTCTGGGGACAGTTTGAACACTGAAGCTTTCTTT,CASSGDSLNTEAFF
TRBD1,TRBV4-1,TRBJ2-7,-,TGCGCCAGCAGCCGGCTAACCGGGACAGGGGGCGTCGAGCAGTACTTC,CASSRLTGTGGVEQYF
-,TRBV11-2,TRBJ2-7,-,TGTGCCAGCAGCAGTAGCGTCGGCGGAACTTACGAGCAGTACTTC,CASSSSVGGTYEQYF
-,TRBV6-5,TRBJ1-1,-,TGTGCCAGCAGTTTCACCAGGGCTGGGAACACTGAAGCTTTCTTT,CASSFTRAGNTEAFF
TRBD1,TRBV6-4,TRBJ2-3,-,TGTGCCAGCAGTGCGGACAGGGCAGATACGCAGTATTTT,CASSADRADTQYF
-,TRBV28,TRBJ1-1,-,TGTGCCAGCAGTTTCAGGGGACCCATCACTGAAGCTTTCTTT,CASSFRGPITEAFF
-,TRBV11-2,TRBJ2-3,-,TGTGCCAGCACCCCCCGAGGAACAGATACGCAGTATTTT,CASTPRGTDTQYF
TRBD2,TRBV4-1,TRBJ2-7,many,TGCGCCAGCAGCCAGGCCGGGACTAGCCGTTACGAGCAGTACTTC,CASSQAGTSRYEQYF
-,TRBV7-3,TRBJ1-1,-,TGTGCCAGCAGCCACAGTACCGGGACGGAAGCTTTCTTT,CASSHSTGTEAFF
-,TRBV29-1,TRBJ1-2,-,TGCAGCACCCTCAGGGCGTCTGGGTATGGCTACACCTTC,CSTLRASGYGYTF
-,TRBV28,TRBJ1-2,-,TGTGCCAGCAGTAAAAAAGGACAGATTGTCTATGGCTACACCTTC,CASSKKGQIVYGYTF
-,TRBV7-3,TRBJ1-1,-,TGTGCCAGCAGCTTAGGGAGTGGGACTGAAGCTTTCTTT,CASSLGSGTEAFF
-,TRBV5-6,TRBJ2-5,-,TGTGCCAGCAGCTCCTGGTTGGAGCGGGAAGAGACCCAGTACTTC,CASSSWLEREETQYF
-,TRBV19,TRBJ2-1,-,TGTGCCAGTAGTACTTTAGACACGAATGAGCAGTTCTTC,CASSTLDTNEQFF
TRBD1,TRBV6-6,TRBJ2-3,-,TGTGCCAGCAGTTTTGGACAGGGTGCAGATACGCAGTATTTT,CASSFGQGADTQYF
-,TRBV6-5,TRBJ1-5,-,TGTGCCAGCAGTTACTCCGGAAGCAATCAGCCCCAGCATTTT,CASSYSGSNQPQHF
TRBD1,TRBV4-2,TRBJ2-5,-,TGTGCCAGCAGCTACGGGACAGTCCGAGAGACCCAGTACTTC,CASSYGTVRETQYF
-,TRBV7-8,TRBJ2-7,-,TGTGCCAGCAGCTTAGCCGGGACAATGAGCTCCTACGAGCAGTACTTC,CASSLAGTMSSYEQYF
TRBD2,TRBV27,TRBJ2-7,-,TGTGCCAGTTCGGGACTAGCGGGAGGTATCTACGAGCAGTACTTC,CASSGLAGGIYEQYF
-,TRBV19,TRBJ1-2,-,TGTGCCAGTAGTGCGGCAGGGGTTTCCAACTATGGCTACACCTTC,CASSAAGVSNYGYTF
TRBD2,TRBV11-2,TRBJ2-1,once,TGTGCCAGCAGCTTAGGGACTAGCAACAATGAGCAGTTCTTC,CASSLGTSNNEQFF
TRBD1,TRBV27,TRBJ1-2,-,TGTGCCAGCAGTTTATCGTCTCCAGGGGGTACTGGCTACACCTTC,CASSLSSPGGTGYTF
-,TRBV15,TRBJ1-5,-,TGTGCCACCAGTCATCCCGGGGGGATCAATCAGCCCCAGCATTTT,CATSHPGGINQPQHF
-,TRBV7-8,TRBJ1-2,-,TGTGCCAGCAGCTTAGCGCGGGGGTCGTTCAACTATGGCTACACCTTC,CASSLARGSFNYGYTF
-,TRBV7-2,TRBJ2-7,-,TGTGCCAGCAGCTCATCCCGCGGAAGCTACGAGCAGTACTTC,CASSSSRGSYEQYF
-,TRBV7-2,TRBJ2-5,-,TGTGCCAGCAGCTTATTGGGTAGGGATGGGCTGGACTTC,CASSLLGRDGLDF
TRBD1,TRBV5-1,TRBJ1-1,few,TGCGCCAGCACGAGACAGGGGACGGACACTGAAGCTTTCTTT,CASTRQGTDTEAFF
-,TRBV7-9,TRBJ1-1,-,TGTGCCAGCAGCTTAGGAACCACTGAAGCTTTCTTT,CASSLGTTEAFF
TRBD1,TRBV7-8,TRBJ1-1,-,TGTGCCAGCAGCCCAGAGGGGATCAGGGGGCGTAACACTGAAGCTTTCTTT,CASSPEGIRGRNTEAFF
-,TRBV6-5,TRBJ2-5,-,TGTGCCAGCAGTTACAGGAGGGGAGAGACCCAGTACTTC,CASSYRRGETQYF
TRBD1,TRBV4-3,TRBJ1-1,-,TGCGCCAGCAGCTTCCTTAGGGGGCTTGTCACTGAAGCTTTCTTT,CASSFLRGLVTEAFF
TRBD2,TRBV5-6,TRBJ2-5,-,TGTGCCAGCAGCTTGGGGCTAGCGGATACCCAGTACTTC,CASSLGLADTQYF